The rows below give T cell receptor beta chains drawn from one sample of a study of cytomegalovirus exposure and HLA in healthy donors. Here immunoSEQ multiplex PCR was the method, and the copy in TCRdb shows in-frame clones only, minus some. Of roughly 150,000 clones listed, roughly 81% are singletons. Specimen: PBMCs. The receptors come from a man aged 25 to 40 in good health and CMV-seropositive. CDR3s include the opening cysteine and the closing phenylalanine or tryptophan. A D gene is named only where the DNA matches it firmly. Clone size is shown for a subset of rows, as once, few, many or a class of expanded clone.

CDR3,DNA,size,V,D,J
CASSLDRSSGNTIYF,TGTGCCAGCAGCTTGGACAGGAGCTCTGGAAACACCATATATTTT,.,TRBV7-8,TRBD1,TRBJ1-3
CASSQPRDSGNTIYF,TGTGCCAGCAGCCAACCCAGGGACTCTGGAAACACCATATATTTT,.,TRBV4-2,.,TRBJ1-3
CASSSRGGGTDTQYF,TGCGCCAGCAGCTCCCGCGGGGGTGGCACAGATACGCAGTATTTT,.,TRBV5-1,TRBD2,TRBJ2-3
CASRPWDSGNTEAFF,TGTGCCAGCAGACCCTGGGACAGCGGCAACACTGAAGCTTTCTTT,few,TRBV2,TRBD1,TRBJ1-1
CASSFSPGTKGYTF,TGTGCCAGCAGCTTTTCCCCCGGGACAAAAGGCTACACCTTC,.,TRBV11-3,.,TRBJ1-2
CASSRGGQVQETQYF,TGCGCCAGCAGCCGAGGGGGACAGGTACAAGAGACCCAGTACTTC,.,TRBV5-1,TRBD1,TRBJ2-5
CASSQMAGGTGDIQYF,TGCGCCAGCAGCCAGATGGCGGGGGGGACGGGGGACATTCAGTACTTC,.,TRBV4-1,TRBD2,TRBJ2-4
CASSLDMIGGRVYGYTF,TGTGCCAGCAGCTTAGATATGATCGGGGGGCGCGTCTATGGCTACACCTTC,.,TRBV11-2,.,TRBJ1-2
CASSPAPTGIGANVLTF,TGTGCCAGCTCTCCCGCACCGACGGGTATTGGGGCCAACGTCCTGACTTTC,.,TRBV18,.,TRBJ2-6
CASSQYGGVGETQYF,TGTGCCAGCAGCCAATACGGGGGAGTGGGGGAGACCCAGTACTTC,once,TRBV14,.,TRBJ2-5
CVRSWAEASNVYNEQFF,TGTGTCAGAAGCTGGGCGGAGGCCTCGAATGTTTACAATGAGCAGTTCTTC,.,TRBV7-5,.,TRBJ2-1
CASGRWGTQQANEKLFF,TGTGCCAGCGGGAGGTGGGGGACCCAACAGGCTAATGAAAAACTGTTTTTT,.,TRBV19,.,TRBJ1-4
CASSQGFVQNYGYTF,TGCGCCAGCAGCCAAGGTTTCGTACAGAACTATGGCTACACCTTC,few,TRBV4-3,.,TRBJ1-2
CASSQGTSGRVEQFF,TGCGCCAGCAGCCAAGGGACTAGCGGGAGGGTGGAGCAGTTCTTC,.,TRBV4-1,TRBD2,TRBJ2-1
CASRARKSDTEAFF,TGTGCCAGCAGAGCCAGGAAAAGTGACACTGAAGCTTTCTTT,.,TRBV6-1,.,TRBJ1-1
CASSRRQGAGTEAFF,TGTGCCAGCAGCCGCCGGCAGGGGGCAGGCACTGAAGCTTTCTTT,.,TRBV11-1,TRBD1,TRBJ1-1
CASSPEGRTGVTDTQYF,TGTGCCAGCAGCCCGGAAGGCAGAACAGGGGTGACAGATACGCAGTATTTT,.,TRBV7-8,TRBD1,TRBJ2-3
CASSPKQGAGNQPQHF,TGTGCCAGCAGTCCGAAGCAGGGGGCGGGCAATCAGCCCCAGCATTTT,once,TRBV27,TRBD1,TRBJ1-5
CASSLEGTDTQYF,TGCGCCAGCAGCTTGGAGGGGACAGATACGCAGTATTTT,.,TRBV5-1,.,TRBJ2-3
CASSQGVLAGVGFYEQYF,TGCGCCAGCAGCCAAGGAGTTCTAGCGGGAGTAGGGTTTTACGAGCAGTACTTC,few,TRBV4-1,TRBD2,TRBJ2-7
CASSVKGGIDTQYF,TGTGCCAGCAGCGTAAAAGGGGGCATAGATACGCAGTATTTT,once,TRBV9,TRBD1,TRBJ2-3
CASSGDSYGYTF,TGCGCCAGCAGCGGTGACAGTTATGGCTACACCTTC,.,TRBV5-1,.,TRBJ1-2
CASSGGSADTQYF,TGTGCCAGCTCGGGCGGGAGCGCAGATACGCAGTATTTT,once,TRBV18,TRBD2,TRBJ2-3
CASSQPRERETQYF,TGTGCCAGTAGTCAGCCGAGGGAAAGGGAGACCCAGTACTTC,.,TRBV19,.,TRBJ2-5
CAWSVRADQPQHF,TGTGCCTGGAGTGTACGCGCCGATCAGCCCCAGCATTTT,.,TRBV30,.,TRBJ1-5
CASSFPYEKLFF,TGTGCCAGTAGCTTCCCGTATGAAAAACTGTTTTTT,.,TRBV19,.,TRBJ1-4
CASSPDTSYEQYF,TGTGCCAGCTCACCAGATACTAGTTACGAGCAGTACTTC,.,TRBV18,.,TRBJ2-7
CASSGRGNGGELFF,TGTGCCAGCAGCGGACGGGGGAATGGCGGGGAGCTGTTTTTT,once,TRBV6-1,.,TRBJ2-2
CASSEGGIGELFF,TGTGCCAGCAGCGAGGGAGGGATCGGGGAGCTGTTTTTT,.,TRBV9,TRBD2,TRBJ2-2
CAWRVDRNTGELFF,TGTGCCTGGAGGGTGGACAGAAACACCGGGGAGCTGTTTTTT,.,TRBV30,.,TRBJ2-2
CASSLAVSTSGMDTQYF,TGTGCCAGCAGCTTAGCAGTATCGACTAGCGGGATGGATACGCAGTATTTT,.,TRBV11-2,TRBD2,TRBJ2-3
CASSQDPSGRYNEQFF,TGCGCCAGCAGCCAAGACCCTAGCGGGAGATACAATGAGCAGTTCTTC,.,TRBV4-3,TRBD2,TRBJ2-1
CASSLLLAGGTQYF,TGTGCCAGCAGCTTGCTACTAGCGGGAGGGACCCAGTACTTC,once,TRBV5-4,TRBD2,TRBJ2-5
CASSQDLRLAGRRDTQYF,TGTGCCAGCAGCCAAGATCTGAGACTAGCGGGACGAAGAGATACGCAGTATTTT,.,TRBV4-2,TRBD2,TRBJ2-3
CASGSPRQGSGTEAFF,TGTGCTAGTGGTTCCCCCCGCCAGGGATCCGGCACTGAAGCTTTCTTT,.,TRBV12-5,.,TRBJ1-1
CASSMPAGDTQYF,TGTGCCAGCAGTATGCCAGCGGGAGATACGCAGTATTTT,.,TRBV6-5,.,TRBJ2-3
CSVARLGGVGRSNGYTF,TGCAGCGTCGCCCGTCTGGGAGGAGTGGGCCGAAGTAATGGCTACACCTTC,.,TRBV29-1,.,TRBJ1-2
CASSLGGENQPQHF,TGTGCCAGCAGCTTGGGGGGAGAGAATCAGCCCCAGCATTTT,.,TRBV5-4,.,TRBJ1-5
CASRLETGTVYEQYF,TGTGCAAGTCGCTTAGAAACCGGGACAGTATATGAGCAGTACTTC,once,TRBV12-2,.,TRBJ2-7
CASRGGGAYQGEAFF,TGTGCCAGCAGAGGAGGGGGCGCGTATCAAGGTGAAGCTTTCTTT,few,TRBV6-5,TRBD1,TRBJ1-1
CASSPDRGGNYGYTF,TGTGCCAGCAGCCCCGACAGGGGTGGAAACTATGGCTACACCTTC,.,TRBV6-1,TRBD1,TRBJ1-2
CSVEGLALEQFF,TGCAGCGTTGAAGGGCTAGCCCTCGAGCAGTTCTTC,.,TRBV29-1,.,TRBJ2-1
CASQDRDWNIQYF,TGTGCCAGCCAGGACAGGGATTGGAACATTCAGTACTTC,once,TRBV25-1,TRBD1,TRBJ2-4
CASSRLAGETGELFF,TGTGCCAGCTCCCGGCTAGCGGGAGAAACCGGGGAGCTGTTTTTT,.,TRBV4-2,TRBD2,TRBJ2-2
CASTWRRWSNQPQHF,TGTGCCAGTACGTGGAGGAGATGGAGCAATCAGCCCCAGCATTTT,.,TRBV19,.,TRBJ1-5
CASSFSSGANVLTF,TGCGCCAGCAGCTTTAGTAGTGGGGCCAACGTCCTGACTTTC,.,TRBV5-1,.,TRBJ2-6
CASSLERDRGTGELFF,TGCGCCAGCAGCTTGGAGCGCGACAGGGGGACCGGGGAGCTGTTTTTT,.,TRBV5-1,TRBD1,TRBJ2-2
CASSYSVNTEAFF,TGTGCCAGCAGTTACAGCGTGAACACTGAAGCTTTCTTT,.,TRBV6-5,.,TRBJ1-1
CASSLGPTGSTDTQYF,TGTGCCAGCAGTTTAGGCCCGACAGGAAGCACAGATACGCAGTATTTT,.,TRBV27,.,TRBJ2-3
CSVGQDYEQYF,TGCAGCGTTGGGCAGGACTACGAGCAGTACTTC,.,TRBV29-1,.,TRBJ2-7
CASSIKGSGVGKRTGNTIYF,TGTGCCAGTAGTATTAAAGGGTCGGGAGTCGGGAAGAGGACTGGAAACACCATATATTTT,.,TRBV19,.,TRBJ1-3
CSWTSGSINSYNEQFF,TGCAGCTGGACTAGCGGCTCCATAAACTCCTACAATGAGCAGTTCTTC,.,TRBV29-1,TRBD2,TRBJ2-1
CASSFSPGNYGYTF,TGTGCCAGCAGCTTTTCCCCAGGCAACTATGGCTACACCTTC,.,TRBV7-2,.,TRBJ1-2
CASSVLGTPGEKLFF,TGTGCCAGCAGCGTACTGGGCACCCCGGGAGAAAAACTGTTTTTT,.,TRBV9,.,TRBJ1-4
CASSRQGALDTDTQYF,TGTGCCAGCAGCAGACAGGGGGCGTTGGACACAGATACGCAGTATTTT,.,TRBV25-1,TRBD1,TRBJ2-3
CATSRETVVSEAFF,TGTGCCACCAGCAGAGAAACCGTAGTCTCTGAAGCTTTCTTT,.,TRBV15,.,TRBJ1-1
CASSLRIGGQETQYF,TGTGCCAGCTCACTCAGGATTGGGGGGCAAGAGACCCAGTACTTC,.,TRBV18,.,TRBJ2-5
CASTDRASYNEQFF,TGTGCCAGCACCGACAGGGCGTCCTACAATGAGCAGTTCTTC,.,TRBV6-6,TRBD1,TRBJ2-1
CASSPAQRNQPQHF,TGTGCCAGCTCACCAGCACAGCGCAATCAGCCCCAGCATTTT,.,TRBV18,.,TRBJ1-5